What follows are 18 T cell receptor beta chains derived from one specimen sequenced in a study of response to subunit inactivated influenza vaccine. TCRdb re-derived calls from the RT-PCR reads in MiXCR, one entry per CDR3 protein. This sample has over 150,000 distinct CDR3 sequences, with 14% found just once. The sample consisted of CD8+ T cells sorted from PBMCs, taken 5 days after vaccination. The origin of the receptors is a man aged 50-59 years who received an inactivated influenza vaccine.

The J gene is TRBJ2-7, the V gene TRBV11-1, with D possibly being TRBD2 (6 bases). Germline values: CDR1 SGHAT, CDR2 FQDESV (reference sequence). The germline V and J ends were trimmed by 5 bases and 3 bases, with 29 bases remaining between them. The CDR3 runs to 19 residues. CDR3 nucleotide sequence: TGTGCCAGCAGCACAACTTGGATGGGGGAATCGGGGGTCGGCTACGAGCAGTACTTC. As protein: CASSTTWMGESGVGYEQYF.

The J gene is TRBJ2-7, the V gene TRBV4-3; perhaps TRBD1 as D (6 bases). This CDR3 region has 15 residues. The V end was cut by 2 bases, the J end by 3 bases, with 14 bases between. CDR1 LGHNA and CDR2 YSLEER come from the germline V gene. This chain's CDR3 is CASSQTRDTIYEQYF. DNA for the CDR3: TGCGCCAGCAGCCAAACCCGGGACACTATCTACGAGCAGTACTTC.

This clonotype was detected only a few times. The V and J genes are TRBV9 and TRBJ2-7; D ambiguous. Germline V gene lookup returns CDR1 SGDLS and CDR2 YYNGEE. Between the trimmed V and J ends, which lost 0 bases and 2 bases, there was a span of 6 bases. The CDR3 covers 13 residues. This CDR3 is CASSVGQTYEQYF. DNA of the CDR3: TGTGCCAGCAGCGTAGGGCAAACCTACGAGCAGTACTTC.

The chain employs TRBV28 and TRBJ2-1; D remains unclear. Trimming stripped 1 base from V and 3 bases from J, with 4 bases between. Germline loops: CDR1 MDHEN, CDR2 SYDVKM. This CDR3 spans 13 amino acids. The CDR3 sequence: CASSLYVYNEQFF. The CDR3 DNA reads TGTGCCAGCAGTTTATACGTCTACAATGAGCAGTTCTTC.

The rearrangement uses TRBV2 and TRBJ1-3; weak D call: TRBD1 (5 bases). The CDR3 consists of 18 residues. V lost 7 bases and J lost 0, with 22 bases in between. Germline CDR1 SNHLY, CDR2 FYNNEI. CDR3 region: CASTLSRMGTASGNTIYF. CDR3 coding DNA: TGTGCCAGCACCCTAAGCCGCATGGGGACGGCCTCTGGAAACACCATATATTTT.

This chain joins TRBV6-4 and TRBJ2-7; 8 nucleotides match TRBD2. This CDR3 has 16 residues. CDR1 MRHNA and CDR2 SNTAGT come from the germline V gene. The V segment lost 0 bases and the J segment 3 bases; nucleotides outside the gene matches: 7. The CDR3 sequence is CASSDSSRLAGYEQYF. DNA for the CDR3: TGTGCCAGCAGTGACTCTTCTCGTCTAGCGGGCTACGAGCAGTACTTC.

The table lists this clonotype with many counts. The chain joins TRBV2 to TRBJ2-3; weak D call: TRBD2 (6 bases). Germline CDR1 is SNHLY and CDR2 is FYNNEI. This CDR3 is built from 12 residues. Trimming cost V 8 bases and J 10 bases, with 16 bases left between them. CDR3 bases: TGTGCCAGCGGGCCAGGGACTCCACCGCAGTATTTT. This translates into CASGPGTPPQYF.

The chain uses TRBV6-5 and TRBJ1-2; 11 positions match TRBD1. Per the germline V gene, CDR1 is MNHEY and CDR2 is SVGAGI. The CDR3 consists of 17 residues. The trim removed 0 bases at V and 5 bases at J, leaving 8 bases unmatched. The CDR3 sequence is CASSYSDRGLVTYGYTF. CDR3 sequence (DNA): TGTGCCAGCAGTTACTCGGACAGGGGGCTTGTCACGTATGGCTACACCTTC.

This clonotype has just a few counts. The gene calls are TRBV12-3 or TRBV12-4 and TRBJ2-1; 7 bases agree with TRBD2. Unmatched junction bases numbered 5, after V lost 3 bases and J lost 3 bases. The CDR3 extends over 15 amino acids. The CDR3 spells CASSFGSGNYNEQFF. In DNA, the CDR3 is TGTGCCAGCAGTTTCGGGAGCGGGAACTACAATGAGCAGTTCTTC.

This clonotype has just a few counts. This chain uses TRBV7-9 with TRBJ2-1; 7 positions agree with TRBD1. The junction had 8 bases not matched to a gene; V was cut back by 5 bases and J by 4 bases. Looked up from germline, CDR1 is SEHNR and CDR2 is FQNEAQ (reference sequence). This CDR3 has 15 amino acids. The CDR3 loop is CASSRPGTEYNEQFF. The CDR3 DNA is TGTGCCAGCAGCCGACCCGGGACAGAATACAATGAGCAGTTCTTC.

The chain employs TRBV27 and TRBJ2-3; a possible D gene is TRBD2 (6 bases). In germline, CDR1 is MNHEY, CDR2 SMNVEV (reference sequence). The CDR3 consists of 15 residues. Trimming shortened V by 10 bases and J by 1 base, and 18 bases separated the two germline ends. The CDR3 protein is CATGSGVLGTDTQYF. In nucleotides, the CDR3 is TGTGCCACCGGCTCGGGGGTACTGGGCACAGATACGCAGTATTTT.

This clonotype was found a few times. The V call is TRBV12-3 or TRBV12-4, the J call TRBJ1-1; tentatively, D is TRBD1 (5 bases). CDR3 size: 15 residues. V was clipped by 0 bases and J by 6 bases, with 14 bases between them. CDR3 nucleotide sequence: TGTGCCAGCAGTTTAGCTGACAGACGAGGCTCTGAAGCTTTCTTT. Protein sequence: CASSLADRRGSEAFF.

The CDR3 spells CASGTGELAKNIQYF. The DNA of the CDR3 is TGTGCCAGCGGGACAGGGGAATTAGCCAAAAACATTCAGTACTTC. The chain joins TRBV21-1 to TRBJ2-4; the table gives TRBD1 as D, unverified against the DNA. TRBV21-1 represents a pseudogene. This CDR3 region has 15 residues.

There are a few counts of this clonotype. The rearrangement links TRBV6-1 to TRBJ2-2; D is perhaps TRBD2 (6 bases). V gave up 7 bases and J gave up 7 bases, with 22 bases separating them. CDR1 is MNHNS and CDR2 is SASEGT in the germline V gene. This CDR3 comprises 16 residues. The CDR3 DNA reads as TGTGCCAGCAACAAATTGGGAGGAATCAACGGCGGGGAGCTGTTTTTT. This translates into CASNKLGGINGGELFF.

There are a few counts of this clonotype. The chain uses TRBV6-5 and TRBJ1-2; D unclear. In germline, CDR1 is MNHEY, CDR2 SVGAGI. V lost 0 bases and J lost 4, with 9 bases in between. The CDR3 has 14 amino acids. CDR3 coding DNA: TGTGCCAGCAGTTACTCTGAAGGTGGCTATGGCTACACCTTC. Protein sequence: CASSYSEGGYGYTF.

This clonotype showed up many times. The CDR3 region is CASSQALVAGAYEQYF. DNA of the CDR3: TGTGCCAGCAGCCAAGCGTTAGTGGCAGGAGCCTACGAGCAGTACTTC. The V gene is TRBV3-1, the J gene TRBJ2-7; D not resolved. Germline assignment: CDR1 LGHDT and CDR2 YNNKEL (reference sequence). This CDR3 region has 16 residues. The V gene lost 1 base and the J gene lost 2 bases, with 15 bases spanning the gap.

This clonotype was recorded at least ten times. The chain links TRBV12-3 or TRBV12-4 to TRBJ2-5; D is possibly TRBD2 (6 bases). The CDR3 totals 14 residues. Trimming removed 5 bases at V and 2 bases at J, with 12 bases between. This CDR3 reads CASSPGEVQETQYF. CDR3 DNA: TGTGCCAGCAGTCCCGGGGAGGTACAAGAGACCCAGTACTTC.

This clonotype has a count of ten or more. The V call is TRBV27, the J call TRBJ2-7; TRBD1 agrees at 10 bases. From germline, CDR1 is MNHEY and CDR2 SMNVEV (reference sequence). The CDR3 runs to 15 residues. V gave up 2 bases and J gave up 5 bases; unmatched junction bases: 6. CDR3 DNA: TGTGCCAGCAGTTTAGGGGGACAGGGGCTCAACGAGCAGTACTTC. Amino acids: CASSLGGQGLNEQYF.